This T cell receptor (beta chain) comes out of a study of identical twins. TCRdb re-called the 5' RACE reads with MiXCR, one entry per CDR3 protein. The sample records around 690,000 distinct CDR3 sequences, around 20% being singletons. Of note for this clonotype: Just one base apart from a much larger clone, this may be a read error.

The CDR3 extends over 11 amino acids. The germline CDR1 and CDR2 sequences are SGHDT and YYEEEE. Donors were all healthy Caucasians. The data also belong to a second study, concerning T cells expressing NK-cell markers.

The chain links TRBV5-6 to TRBJ2-1; no clear D gene. This clonotype was obtained from a woman aged 18-35 years in good health. Sequencing was done on a sample of PBMCs. For the CDR3, the DNA is TGTGCCGGCAGCTTGGGTCCCGAGCAGTTCTTC. Its translation is CAGSLGPEQFF.